A selection of T cell receptor beta chains follows, all from one sample in a study of OX40 agonist ivuxolimab in advanced cancers. Sequenced by immunoSEQ multiplex PCR; TCRdb stores in-frame clones only, minus some. The profile covers 65,000 to 80,000 clones, with about 89% appearing a single time and around 13% taken by the ten largest. Material: CD4+ or CD8+ T cells sorted from blood, obtained in a trial of the OX40 agonist ivuxolimab. The receptors were gathered from an adult with an advanced solid tumor such as melanoma, head and neck, liver or kidney cancer. The CDR3 runs from the conserved cysteine through the conserved F or W. The D gene is left open where the match is weak. Expanded clones are given a class, and other clones once, few, many or no size at all.

d_gene: TRBD1
j_gene: TRBJ2-6
v_gene: TRBV7-9
abundance: NA
CDR3nt: TGTGCCAGCAGCTTCGGCCCCGGACAGGGCGGGACTGGGGCCAACGTCCTGACTTTC
CDR3aa: CASSFGPGQGGTGANVLTF

d_gene: TRBD2
j_gene: TRBJ2-2
v_gene: TRBV10-1
abundance: NA
CDR3nt: TGCGCCAGCAGTGAGTCCCAGACTAGCTTGAACACCGGGGAGCTGTTTTTT
CDR3aa: CASSESQTSLNTGELFF

d_gene: NA
j_gene: TRBJ1-2
v_gene: TRBV30
abundance: few
CDR3nt: TGTGCCCGCAGGGATTTCGGCTACACCTTC
CDR3aa: CARRDFGYTF

d_gene: TRBD1
j_gene: TRBJ2-1
v_gene: TRBV18
abundance: NA
CDR3nt: TGTGCCAGCTCACCACGGGACAGATACAATGAGCAGTTCTTC
CDR3aa: CASSPRDRYNEQFF

d_gene: NA
j_gene: TRBJ2-7
v_gene: TRBV25-1
abundance: NA
CDR3nt: TGTGCCAGCAGTGAATTAGTGGGGAAGGACGAGCAGTACTTC
CDR3aa: CASSELVGKDEQYF

d_gene: TRBD1
j_gene: TRBJ2-3
v_gene: TRBV10-3
abundance: NA
CDR3nt: TGTGCCATCAGCGAAAGGACAGGGAGCGCAGATACGCAGTATTTT
CDR3aa: CAISERTGSADTQYF

d_gene: TRBD1
j_gene: TRBJ1-2
v_gene: TRBV18
abundance: NA
CDR3nt: TGTGCCAGCTCGCCGGGACAGGGCGACTATGGCTACACCTTC
CDR3aa: CASSPGQGDYGYTF

d_gene: TRBD1
j_gene: TRBJ2-3
v_gene: TRBV27
abundance: NA
CDR3nt: TGTGCCAGCACCCTAGGGGACAGAGGGTCAGATACGCAGTATTTT
CDR3aa: CASTLGDRGSDTQYF

d_gene: NA
j_gene: TRBJ2-7
v_gene: TRBV11-3
abundance: NA
CDR3nt: TGTGCCAGCAGCTTAGGGGTCTACGAGCAGTACTTC
CDR3aa: CASSLGVYEQYF

d_gene: NA
j_gene: TRBJ2-7
v_gene: TRBV11-3
abundance: NA
CDR3nt: TGTGCCAGCAGCTTAGCCCGCAGCTCCTACGAGCAGTACTTC
CDR3aa: CASSLARSSYEQYF